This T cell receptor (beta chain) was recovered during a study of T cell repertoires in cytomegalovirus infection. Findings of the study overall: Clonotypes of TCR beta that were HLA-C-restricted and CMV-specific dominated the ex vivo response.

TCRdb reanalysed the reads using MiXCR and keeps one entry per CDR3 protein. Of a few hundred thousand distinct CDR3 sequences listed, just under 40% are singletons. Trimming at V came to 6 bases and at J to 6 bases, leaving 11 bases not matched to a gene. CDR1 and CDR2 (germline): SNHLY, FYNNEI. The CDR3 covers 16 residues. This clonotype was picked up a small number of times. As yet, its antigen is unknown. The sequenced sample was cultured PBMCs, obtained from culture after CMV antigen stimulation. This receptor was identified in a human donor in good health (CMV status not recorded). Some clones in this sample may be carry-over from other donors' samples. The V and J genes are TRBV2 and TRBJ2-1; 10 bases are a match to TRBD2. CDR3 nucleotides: TGTGCCAGCAGACTAGGACTAGCGGCCCTCCGCAATGAGCAGTTCTTC. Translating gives CASRLGLAALRNEQFF.